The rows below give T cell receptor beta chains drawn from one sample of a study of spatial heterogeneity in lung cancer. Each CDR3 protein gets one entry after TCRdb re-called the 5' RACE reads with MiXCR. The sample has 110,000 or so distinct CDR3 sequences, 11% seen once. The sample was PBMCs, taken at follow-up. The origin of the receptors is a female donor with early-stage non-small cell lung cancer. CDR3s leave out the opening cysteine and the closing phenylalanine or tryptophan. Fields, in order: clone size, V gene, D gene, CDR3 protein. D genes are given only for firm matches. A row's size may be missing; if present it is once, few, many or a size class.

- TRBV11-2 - ASSIEIANTGELF
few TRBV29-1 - SVQTVNTEAF
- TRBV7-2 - ASSLGGWYSNEKLF
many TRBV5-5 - ASNKPGHIYEQY
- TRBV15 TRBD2 ATSLRLASTDTQY
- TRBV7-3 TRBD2 ASSPRLAGGVREQF
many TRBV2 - ASSAWQYNEQF
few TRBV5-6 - ASSGIQGSGNTIY
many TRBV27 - ASSSPGPAYEQY
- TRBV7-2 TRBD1 ASSPTLVAAGQGDTQY
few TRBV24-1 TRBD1 ATSDGGQPETQY
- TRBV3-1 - ASSRSRADGYT
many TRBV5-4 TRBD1 ASSLDRDSINEQF
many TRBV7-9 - ASSLAFYEQY
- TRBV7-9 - ASSPPIRVQY
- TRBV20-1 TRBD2 SARSLAGLTDTQY
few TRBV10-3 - AISDVQNMNTEAF
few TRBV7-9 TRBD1 ASSLARTGPATNEKLF
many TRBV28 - ASSGLGGTYEQY
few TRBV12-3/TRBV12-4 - ASRPRNTEAF
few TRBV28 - ASSLPQRGYEQY
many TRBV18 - ASSPSISGNTIY
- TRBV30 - AWSTNYEQY
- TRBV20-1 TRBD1 SALTGGGNQPQH
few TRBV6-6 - ASSLDSRGYT
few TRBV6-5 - ASSYSESSSTDTQY
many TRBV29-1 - SVISATNEKLF
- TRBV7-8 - ASSLVFGTYSGANVLT
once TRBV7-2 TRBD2 ASSSSGGIDTQY
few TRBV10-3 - AISFKKSSTDTQY
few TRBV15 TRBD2 ATSRDILAGKDEQF
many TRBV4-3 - ASSQELGNEQF
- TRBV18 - ASSPNRVENEQF
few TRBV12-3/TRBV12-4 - ASSLAPGELVF
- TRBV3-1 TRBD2 ASSQDRRTSGRTDTQY
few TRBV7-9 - ATEMGLVYGYT
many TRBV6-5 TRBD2 ASSVGTSGMNEQF
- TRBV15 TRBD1 ATSPLGGPNTGELF
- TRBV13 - ASSPIQGVTEAF
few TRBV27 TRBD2 ASSLYSSGSGETQY
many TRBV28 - ASSLSTEPSGYRTLH
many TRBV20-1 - SARALQGGGTEAF
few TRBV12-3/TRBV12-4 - ASSSNRKNTEAF
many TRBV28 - ASSLSAPDNSPLH
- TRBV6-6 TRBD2 ASSQREVGYEQY
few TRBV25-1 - ASSDTMLYGYT